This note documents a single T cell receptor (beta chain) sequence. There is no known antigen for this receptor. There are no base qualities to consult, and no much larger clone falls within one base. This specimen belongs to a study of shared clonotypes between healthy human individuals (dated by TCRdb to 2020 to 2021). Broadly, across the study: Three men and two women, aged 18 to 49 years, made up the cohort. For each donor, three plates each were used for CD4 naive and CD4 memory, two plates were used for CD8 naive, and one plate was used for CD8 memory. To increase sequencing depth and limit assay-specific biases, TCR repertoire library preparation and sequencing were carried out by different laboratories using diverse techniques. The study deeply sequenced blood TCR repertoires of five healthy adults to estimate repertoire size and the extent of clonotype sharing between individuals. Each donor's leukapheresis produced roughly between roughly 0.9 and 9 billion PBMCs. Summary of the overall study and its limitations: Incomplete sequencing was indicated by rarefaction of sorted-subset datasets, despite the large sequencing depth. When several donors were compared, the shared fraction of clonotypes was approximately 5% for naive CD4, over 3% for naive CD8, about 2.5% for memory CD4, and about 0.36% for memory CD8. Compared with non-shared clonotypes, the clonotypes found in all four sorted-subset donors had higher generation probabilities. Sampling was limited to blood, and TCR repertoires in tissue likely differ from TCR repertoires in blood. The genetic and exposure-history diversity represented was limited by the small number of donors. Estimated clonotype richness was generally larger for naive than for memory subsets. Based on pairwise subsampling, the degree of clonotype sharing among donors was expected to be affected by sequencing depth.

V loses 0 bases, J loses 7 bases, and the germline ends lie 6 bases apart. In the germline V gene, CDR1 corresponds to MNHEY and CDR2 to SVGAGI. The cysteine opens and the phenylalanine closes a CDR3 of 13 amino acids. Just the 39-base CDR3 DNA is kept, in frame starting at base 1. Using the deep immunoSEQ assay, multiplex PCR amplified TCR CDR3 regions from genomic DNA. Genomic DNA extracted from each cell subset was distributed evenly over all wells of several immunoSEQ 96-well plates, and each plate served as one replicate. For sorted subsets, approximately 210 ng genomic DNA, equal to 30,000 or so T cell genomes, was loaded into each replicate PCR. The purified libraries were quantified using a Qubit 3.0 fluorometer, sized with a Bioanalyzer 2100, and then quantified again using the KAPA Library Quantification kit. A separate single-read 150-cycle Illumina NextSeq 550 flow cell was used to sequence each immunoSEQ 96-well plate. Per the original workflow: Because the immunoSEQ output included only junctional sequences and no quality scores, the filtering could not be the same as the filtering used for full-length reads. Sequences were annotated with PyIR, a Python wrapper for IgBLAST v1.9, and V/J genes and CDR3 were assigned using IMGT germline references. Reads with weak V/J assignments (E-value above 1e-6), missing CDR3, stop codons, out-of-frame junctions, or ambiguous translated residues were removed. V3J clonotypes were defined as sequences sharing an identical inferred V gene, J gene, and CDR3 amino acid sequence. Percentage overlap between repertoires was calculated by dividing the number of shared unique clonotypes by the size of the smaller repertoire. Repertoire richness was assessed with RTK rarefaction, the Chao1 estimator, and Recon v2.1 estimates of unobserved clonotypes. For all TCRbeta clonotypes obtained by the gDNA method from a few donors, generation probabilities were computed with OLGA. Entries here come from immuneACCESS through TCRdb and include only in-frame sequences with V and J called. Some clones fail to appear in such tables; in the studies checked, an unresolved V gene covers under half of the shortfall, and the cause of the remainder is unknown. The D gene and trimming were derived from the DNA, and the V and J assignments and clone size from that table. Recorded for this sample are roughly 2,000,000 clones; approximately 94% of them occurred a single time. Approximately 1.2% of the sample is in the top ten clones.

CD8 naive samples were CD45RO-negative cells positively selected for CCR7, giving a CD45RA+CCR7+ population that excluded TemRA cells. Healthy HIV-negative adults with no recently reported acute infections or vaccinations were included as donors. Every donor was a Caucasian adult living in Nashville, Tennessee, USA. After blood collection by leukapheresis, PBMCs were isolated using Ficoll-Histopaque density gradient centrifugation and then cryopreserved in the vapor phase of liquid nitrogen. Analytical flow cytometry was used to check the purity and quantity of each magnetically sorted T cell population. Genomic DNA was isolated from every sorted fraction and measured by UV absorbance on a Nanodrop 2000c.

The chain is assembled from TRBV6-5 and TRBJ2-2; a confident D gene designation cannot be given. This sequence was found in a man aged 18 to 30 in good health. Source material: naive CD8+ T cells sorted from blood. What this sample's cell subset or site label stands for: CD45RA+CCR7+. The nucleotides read TGTGCCAGCAGTTACTCGATAGTCGGGGAGCTGTTTTTT. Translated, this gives CASSYSIVGELFF.